The 8 T cell receptor beta chains listed next were all sequenced from one sample in a study of blood T cell repertoires in COVID-19. Libraries were prepared by immunoSEQ multiplex PCR; TCRdb keeps only in-frame clonotypes and omits some of them. The repertoire holds almost 400,000 clones, with around nine tenths as singletons. The sequenced sample consisted of PBMCs or T cells enriched from blood (not recorded which). The receptors originated from a woman between 25 and 40 years old who had recovered from COVID-19.

The gene calls are TRBV19 and TRBJ1-4; a possible D gene is TRBD1 (6 bases). Trimming left V 6 bases short and J 8 bases short, with 13 bases between. There are 13 residues in the CDR3. Germline V gene data show CDR1 as LNHDA and CDR2 as SQIVND (reference sequence). The CDR3 nucleotides read TGTGCCAGTAGGCCATACAGGGCCGAAAAACTGTTTTTT. Protein product: CASRPYRAEKLFF.

V gene TRBV4-2 combines with J gene TRBJ2-1; TRBD2 aligns across 16 bases. The germline V gene has CDR1 LGHNA and CDR2 YNFKEQ. CDR3 length: 18 amino acids. V was pared by 1 base and J by 4 bases, with 4 bases of the junction left unmatched. Here the CDR3 DNA reads TGTGCCAGCAGCCAAGCCCGGGGACTAGCGGGGGGGTACAATGAGCAGTTCTTC. This gives the protein CASSQARGLAGGYNEQFF.

The rearrangement uses TRBV9 and TRBJ1-3; maybe TRBD1 (5 bases). Trimming took off 0 bases at V and 0 bases at J, with 10 bases between the two ends. This CDR3 has 16 amino acids. Germline loops: CDR1 SGDLS, CDR2 YYNGEE. Here the CDR3 reads CASSVELQASGNTIYF. Here the CDR3 DNA reads TGTGCCAGCAGCGTAGAGCTACAGGCCTCTGGAAACACCATATATTTT.

V is TRBV10-3 and J is TRBJ1-1, with D perhaps matching TRBD1 (5 bases). The CDR3 extends over 11 amino acids. V was shortened by 3 bases and J by 6 bases, with 5 bases between the two germline ends. Germline CDR1 reads ENHRY; CDR2 reads SYGVKD. The CDR3 loop reads CAISEGAEAFF. The CDR3 DNA sequence: TGTGCCATCAGTGAAGGGGCTGAAGCTTTCTTT.

The rearrangement joins TRBV30 to TRBJ1-2, with D possibly TRBD1 on 5 matching bases. The CDR3 loop spans 14 amino acids. V dropped 0 bases and J dropped 7 bases, with 15 bases sitting between them. Looked up from germline, CDR1 is GTSNPN and CDR2 is SVGIG (reference sequence). The CDR3: CAWSVDSMGGGYTF. CDR3 DNA: TGTGCCTGGAGTGTAGATAGTATGGGGGGTGGCTACACCTTC.

This clone appeared once. The chain links TRBV12-3 or TRBV12-4 to TRBJ2-7; D gene uncertain. V was clipped by 3 bases and J by 6 bases, with 12 bases between them. There are 13 residues in the CDR3. In DNA, the CDR3 is TGTGCCAGCAGTTTCGGCGGAAACTTCGAGCAGTACTTC. This sequence encodes CASSFGGNFEQYF.

This clone appeared a few times. This rearrangement joins TRBV7-3 to TRBJ1-4; a possible D gene is TRBD1 (6 bases). Germline CDR1 and CDR2: SGHTA and FQGTGA. The V gene lost 5 bases and the J gene lost 5 bases, with 9 bases spanning the gap. This CDR3 has 13 amino acids. The CDR3 bases are TGTGCCAGCAGCCCAACAGGGAATGAAAAACTGTTTTTT. Translated: CASSPTGNEKLFF.

This clone has a single count. The chain is built from TRBV7-2 and TRBJ2-3; 7 nucleotides agree with TRBD1. The CDR3 spans 15 residues. J gave up 1 base and V 4 bases, and 5 bases lay outside the gene matches. Germline CDR1 reads SGHTA; CDR2 reads FQGNSA. The CDR3 bases are TGTGCCAGCAGCTCCTTTGGACAGGGCACAGATACGCAGTATTTT. Translating it yields CASSSFGQGTDTQYF.